Sequencing of this T cell receptor beta chain was carried out in a study of tumor and adjacent non-tumor tissue in lung cancer. Turning to the study itself: About 4.17 million productive TCRbeta reads were obtained per sample on average. Regarding the study as a whole: Top 100 clones took a larger repertoire share in normal lung. Compared with tumor, normal lung showed significantly lower TCR diversity.

CDR1 and CDR2 from the germline V gene are SGHAT and FQNNGV. This CDR3 comprises 14 residues. For this clonotype: Its antigen remains unidentified. The junction differs from germline at one of its ends, possibly a read error.

TCRbeta libraries were built with three rounds of nested PCR, modified from ARM-PCR. TCRdb ran MiXCR on the multiplex PCR reads and lists one entry per CDR3 protein. The table shows under 150,000 distinct CDR3 sequences, with around two thirds occurring only once. The template was RNA from unsorted bulk tissue. Newly diagnosed lung cancer patients had thoracic surgery in China, August–late 2014, without prior chemotherapy. The gene calls are TRBV11-2 and TRBJ1-6; D is unclear. The TCR was taken from a man in his sixties with small cell lung cancer. Material: lung tumor tissue. The CDR3 spells CVSSLTQSNSPLHF. Written as DNA, the CDR3 is TGTGTCAGCAGCTTAACACAGTCTAATTCACCCCTCCACTTT.